This TCR beta chain was sequenced in a study of cytomegalovirus exposure and HLA in healthy donors. Notes on the study in general: There were a few CMV-associated chains whose specificity for CMV antigens was confirmed in vitro.

About this clone itself: Its specificity is not known.

Germline V gene lookup returns CDR1 SQVTM and CDR2 ANQGSEA. V lost 1 base, J lost 7 bases, and 23 bases lay in between. The CDR3 spans 17 residues. PCR was performed using 60 Vbeta and 13 Jbeta primers. As handled by the study authors: Among the unique TCR beta chains that a later analysis counted, roughly 80 million in all, about 11 million were shared. Only in-frame clones appear in the TCRdb table, and some are missing; sequencing was by immunoSEQ multiplex PCR. V and J calls and clone size are those listed in that table; D and trimming were worked out from the DNA. The table lists about 67,000 clones.

The sequence came from a woman aged 35 to 49 in good health and CMV-seropositive. Sequenced sample: PBMCs. The chain joins TRBV29-1 to TRBJ2-4; tentative D call: TRBD2 (5 bases). CDR3 nucleotides: TGCAGCGTTGAAGGCTTGCGTGTGGCGGGTCGGGGTAACATTCAGTACTTC. Protein: CSVEGLRVAGRGNIQYF.